What follows are 14 T cell receptor beta chains derived from one specimen sequenced in a study of T cells in women clearing cervical HPV infection. Using immunoSEQ multiplex PCR, the repertoire was profiled, and TCRdb retains in-frame clones only, with some absent. This sample contains under 40,000 clones. Sequenced: blood buffy coat. The receptors derive from a woman aged 18-69 years with a cervical HPV16 infection that either progressed to CIN3+ or cleared (not recorded which).

A remark on this clone: The read terminates 3 residues ahead of where the CDR3 ends, so the germline J gene completes it. V gene TRBV10-3 combines with J gene TRBJ1-4; possible D gene TRBD1, 5 bases. Between the trimmed V and J ends, which lost 10 bases and 4 bases, there was a span of 13 bases. Germline assignment: CDR1 ENHRY and CDR2 SYGVKD. The CDR3 loop spans 13 amino acids. CDR3 bases read: TGTGCCACCCAAAGGGACTTTAATGAAAAA. Amino acids: CATQRDFNEK. The full CDR3 sequence reads CATQRDFNEKLFF.

To note about this clone: Coverage ceases 3 residues before the CDR3 finishes, and the germline J gene fills in the end. The gene calls are TRBV5-1 and TRBJ2-1; 8 nucleotides align to TRBD2. In germline, CDR1 is SGHRS, CDR2 YFSETQ. Trimming removed 6 bases from V and 6 bases from J; junction bases left unmatched: 11. This CDR3 comprises 15 residues. The DNA read from the CDR3 is TGCGCCAGCACTTTCACTAGCGGAGACCCCAATGAG. As protein: CASTFTSGDPNE. The full CDR3 protein is CASTFTSGDPNEQFF.

A remark on this clone: With the read ending 3 residues before the CDR3 end, the germline J gene is used to fill in that end. V usage is TRBV29-1 and J usage is TRBJ2-1; D is possibly TRBD1 (8 bases). From germline, CDR1 is SQVTM and CDR2 ANQGSEA. CDR3 size: 13 residues. The germline V and J ends were trimmed by 8 bases and 7 bases, with 18 bases remaining between them. This chain's CDR3 is CSIVTGEGNEQFF. The sequenced CDR3 bases are TGCAGCATCGTGACAGGGGAGGGTAATGAG.

As concerns this clone: Sequencing ends 3 residues short of the CDR3 end; the germline J gene provides the rest. This chain joins TRBV5-1 and TRBJ1-2; the D is unclear. This CDR3 has 14 residues. The germline CDR1 and CDR2 sequences are SGHRS and YFSETQ. Partial CDR3 DNA: TGCGCCAGCAGCTTGACTAGCGGCACGTACGAC. Translation gives CASSLTSGTYD. The entire CDR3 is CASSLTSGTYDYTF.

A remark on this clone: The read ends 3 residues before the CDR3 terminus; that terminus is restored from the germline J gene. This sequence joins TRBV2 and TRBJ2-2; 8 bases are a match to TRBD2. From germline, CDR1 is SNHLY and CDR2 FYNNEI. This CDR3 region has 16 residues. Germline trimming cut 6 bases from V and 5 bases from J; bases unmatched to any gene: 11. The CDR3 region is CASRENSGSRTGELFF. The DNA read from the CDR3 is TGTGCCAGCAGGGAAAACAGCGGGAGTCGAACCGGGGAG.

A note on this clone: The read finishes 3 residues shy of the CDR3 end, and the germline J gene is used to complete it. V is TRBV7-6 and J is TRBJ2-5; 7 positions match TRBD2. Trimming took 4 bases from V and 5 from J; bases not matched to a gene: 13. Germline-derived CDR1 and CDR2 are SGHVS and FNYEAQ. The CDR3 is 16 amino acids. CDR3 loop: CASSSTIAGSGETQYF. The part of the CDR3 DNA that was read is TGTGCCAGCAGCTCCACGATAGCGGGTTCGGGTGAGACC.

Turning to this clone: The sequence runs out 3 residues before the end of the CDR3; the remainder is reconstructed from the germline J gene. This chain uses TRBV14 with TRBJ2-3; D might be TRBD2 (5 bases). This CDR3 is built from 13 residues. Germline CDR1 SGHDN, CDR2 FVKESK. CDR3 in amino acids: CASSQEHRGTQYF. The sequenced part of the CDR3 DNA is TGTGCCAGCAGCCAAGAACACCGCGGGACG. Full variable domain (outside the CDR3, taken from reference TRBV14 and TRBJ2-3): EAGVTQFPSHSVIEKGQTVTLRCDPISGHDNLYWYRRVMGKEIKFLLHFVKESKQDESGMPNNRFLAERTGGTYSTLKVQPAELEDSGVYFCASSQEHRGTQYFGPGTRLTVL.

Worth noting for this clone: The CDR3 is cut off 3 residues early in the read; its end comes from the germline J gene. The same CDR3 can be traced to other DNA sequences in this sample. The J gene is TRBJ2-3, the V gene TRBV18; TRBD2 aligns across 13 bases. Germline assignment: CDR1 KGHSH and CDR2 LQKENI. V lost 6 bases and J lost 3; bases outside the gene matches: 6. The CDR3 runs 16 residues. The CDR3 DNA, read in part, is TGTGCCAGCTCGCCTCGACTAGCGGGGGGAACAGATACG. This codes for CASSPRLAGGTDT. The complete CDR3 reads CASSPRLAGGTDTQYF.

On this clone: Read sequence stops 3 residues before the CDR3 end, and the germline J gene provides the missing end. The chain is built from TRBV20-1 and TRBJ1-1, with D perhaps TRBD1 (6 bases). Trimming stripped 3 bases from V and 1 base from J, with 15 bases between. The germline V gene has CDR1 DFQATT and CDR2 SNEGSKA (reference sequence). CDR3 length equals 15 residues. The CDR3 sequence: CSARGGGPGNTEAFF. The DNA read from the CDR3 is TGCAGTGCTAGGGGAGGGGGTCCTGGGAACACTGAA.

Points on this clone: The sequenced fragment ends 3 residues before the CDR3 boundary, so the rest is inferred from the germline J gene. The genes are TRBV7-8 and TRBJ2-1, with D hard to call. This CDR3 region has 16 residues. Germline V gene data show CDR1 as SGHVS and CDR2 as FQNEAQ. Trimming shortened V by 2 bases and J by 3 bases, and 14 bases separated the two germline ends. CDR3: CASSLNLETFYNEQFF. CDR3 DNA, as far as it was read: TGTGCCAGCAGCTTAAACCTAGAAACATTCTACAATGAG.

Concerning this clone: The read ends 3 residues early relative to the CDR3; the germline J gene fills the gap. The chain employs TRBV10-1 and TRBJ2-1; D possibly corresponds to TRBD1 (6 bases). This CDR3 contains 15 residues. Trimming cost V 3 bases and J 8 bases, with 17 bases left between them. Germline assignment: CDR1 WNHNN and CDR2 SYGVQD (reference sequence). The CDR3 bases that were read are TGCGCCAGCAGTGAACGCATAACAGGGTTCGATGAG. Its translation: CASSERITGFDE. The whole CDR3 is CASSERITGFDEQFF.

A remark on this clone: The read gets to within 3 residues of the CDR3 end, and the germline J gene fills in the rest. The genes are TRBV14 and TRBJ2-7; 9 positions match TRBD2. After removal of 1 base from V and 2 bases from J, the junction contained 12 bases not matched to a gene. CDR3 length: 18 residues. The germline V gene encodes CDR1 SGHDN and CDR2 FVKESK. The CDR3 DNA, read in part, is TGTGCCAGCAGCCAAGTTCTTGTTTCACTAGCGGGCCCCTACGAG. This sequence encodes CASSQVLVSLAGPYE. The whole CDR3 is CASSQVLVSLAGPYEQYF. Drawing the rest from reference TRBV14 and TRBJ2-7, the complete variable domain is EAGVTQFPSHSVIEKGQTVTLRCDPISGHDNLYWYRRVMGKEIKFLLHFVKESKQDESGMPNNRFLAERTGGTYSTLKVQPAELEDSGVYFCASSQVLVSLAGPYEQYFGPGTRLTVT.

Note on this clone: The CDR3 goes on 3 residues after the read ends, and that part is filled in from the germline J gene. This chain connects TRBV10-3 to TRBJ2-1; 16 bases map to TRBD2. The CDR3 consists of 19 residues. The V gene end was trimmed by 4 bases and the J gene end by 7 bases; junction bases not matched to a gene: 13. The germline CDR1 and CDR2 sequences are ENHRY and SYGVKD. The CDR3 loop reads CAISGSGTSGGAGGNEQFF. The sequenced part of the CDR3 DNA is TGTGCCATCAGTGGCTCCGGGACTAGCGGGGGGGCAGGTGGAAATGAG.

Regarding this clone: The CDR3 extends 3 residues past the end of the read, so its final part is completed from the germline J gene. The genes are TRBV19 and TRBJ1-2; D may be TRBD1 (5 bases). Germline loops: CDR1 LNHDA, CDR2 SQIVND (reference sequence). This CDR3 is 14 amino acids long. The CDR3 region is CATNQGRGFDDYTF. Incomplete CDR3 DNA: TGTGCCACGAATCAGGGAAGGGGATTTGACGAC.